This is a list of T cell receptor beta chains from one sample in a study of T-cell reconstitution after alpha-beta-depleted transplantation in children. TCRdb re-analysed the PCR reads in MiXCR, keeping a single row per CDR3 protein. This table has about a million distinct CDR3 sequences, about 29% appearing once. The material sequenced was PBMCs, mostly from graft donor cells, taken 360 days after TCRalphabeta/CD19-depleted stem cell transplant. The receptors here all came from a boy younger than two who had a stem cell transplant for SCID, so the T cells may come from the graft donor. Both conserved end residues are part of each CDR3. A D gene is named only where the DNA matches it firmly. Rows may omit the clone size; those that give it use once, few, many or a size class.

CDR3 protein | D gene | V gene | clone size
CSASEGLFIPQYF | TRBD2 | TRBV20-1 | few
CASSDWRDQETQYF | - | TRBV12-3/TRBV12-4 | -
CASSQGGGGLKNIQYF | TRBD2 | TRBV4-2 | once
CSARASLDTEAFF | - | TRBV20-1 | -
CASSQDVLAGGANEQFF | TRBD2 | TRBV4-3 | few
CASSPRQGGTEAFF | TRBD1 | TRBV3-1 | many
CASSQDAGLGAKNIQYF | - | TRBV4-3 | -
CAISEKGGASYNEQFF | - | TRBV10-3 | few
CATSIYRLTSNQPQHF | - | TRBV15 | -
CASSHRVAGRNTIYF | - | TRBV3-1 | few
CSARGSGGPNGQFF | TRBD2 | TRBV20-1 | -
CASSPRVLAKNIQYF | - | TRBV12-3/TRBV12-4 | few
CASSEYLPGQGYNSPLHF | TRBD1 | TRBV2 | -
CASSLRASADTQYF | - | TRBV7-9 | few
CASSYSRGPGARTEAFF | - | TRBV6-5 | few
CASSLDRDSQETQYF | - | TRBV19 | once
CASSMRLAGIGVYNEQFF | TRBD2 | TRBV19 | -
CASSLGRVFATNEKLFF | - | TRBV7-8 | -
CASSLRDRGVYGYTF | TRBD1 | TRBV4-1 | -
CATSRDRQGPYEQYF | TRBD1 | TRBV15 | few
CASSPLGGGEGEKLFF | - | TRBV18 | few
CASSQPTGRGTGELFF | - | TRBV3-1 | -
CASSESPQLAKNIQYF | - | TRBV5-1 | -
CASSLLTSESTDTQYF | TRBD2 | TRBV7-8 | many
CASHISYTDTQYF | - | TRBV28 | few
CASSPEWENTEAFF | - | TRBV28 | -
CASSLVGGGRNNEQFF | TRBD2 | TRBV7-8 | few
CASLPSGANVLTF | - | TRBV6-1 | -
CASSLAGLSRNTEAFF | - | TRBV7-6 | -
CATSRDRDRGQKLFF | TRBD1 | TRBV15 | -
CATSREEGSNQPQHF | - | TRBV15 | -
CSAITSGDQETQYF | TRBD2 | TRBV20-1 | few
CSARIQGAPGNTIYF | TRBD1 | TRBV20-1 | -
CASSLRGGFAGRQFF | TRBD2 | TRBV11-3 | -
CASSLDLDLYGYTF | - | TRBV11-2 | -
CASSFPLTGVITDSYNEQFF | - | TRBV7-2 | -
CATSSTGEGEQFF | TRBD2 | TRBV15 | -
CASSRREPTNYGYTF | - | TRBV11-2 | few
CSATEAGGLADTQYF | TRBD2 | TRBV20-1 | -
CSAREGWTVGRETQYF | - | TRBV20-1 | few
CASSKARHWNEQFF | - | TRBV7-2 | few
CASSPRFPDRVVWETQYF | TRBD1 | TRBV18 | -
CASSEAKDSYNEQFF | - | TRBV6-1 | -
CASSLDDTHEQYF | - | TRBV11-3 | few
CSGGQPKSFYNEQFF | - | TRBV29-1 | -
CASSPLTSGGPQETQYF | TRBD2 | TRBV4-1 | few
CASSQNGGLTTDTQYF | TRBD2 | TRBV7-2 | few
CSARGQGKEDTQYF | TRBD1 | TRBV20-1 | few